The 3 T cell receptor beta chains below were found in one sample sequenced in a study of OX40 agonist ivuxolimab in advanced cancers. The assay was immunoSEQ multiplex PCR, and TCRdb's table has in-frame clones only and misses some. The sample holds roughly 77,000 clones; over 70% are singletons and the top ten take 3.5% to 6%. This specimen consisted of CD4+ or CD8+ T cells sorted from blood, obtained in a trial of the OX40 agonist ivuxolimab. All receptors derive from an adult with an advanced solid tumor such as melanoma, head and neck, liver or kidney cancer.

V and J are TRBV9 and TRBJ2-7, with 7 positions matching TRBD2. V shed 4 bases, J shed 5 bases, and the junction held 9 bases outside the gene matches. The CDR3 is 14 residues long. Germline values: CDR1 SGDLS, CDR2 YYNGEE. The CDR3 DNA is TGTGCCAGCAGCCCCCGGCGGGAGTCCCACGAGCAGTACTTC. This encodes CASSPRRESHEQYF. The whole variable domain, filled in from reference TRBV9 and TRBJ2-7, reads DSGVTQTPKHLITATGQRVTLRCSPRSGDLSVYWYQQSLDQGLQFLIQYYNGEERAKGNILERFSAQQFPDLHSELNLSSLELGDSALYFCASSPRRESHEQYFGPGTRLTVT.

J is TRBJ1-5 and V is TRBV21-1; the table's D call, TRBD1, was not checked against the DNA. TRBV21-1 is classified as a pseudogene. The CDR3 contains 14 residues. Written as DNA, the CDR3 is TGTGCCAGCAGCAAAGTAACCTTACAGGGGGCAATTCATTTT. It translates to CASSKVTLQGAIHF.

This clone has more than one count but fewer than ten. This chain joins TRBV5-4 and TRBJ1-4; TRBD1 matches at 7 bases. The CDR3 has 13 residues. The junction had 4 bases not matched to a gene; V was cut back by 0 bases and J by 11 bases. CDR1 is SGHNT, CDR2 YYREEE, per germline (reference sequence). CDR3 in DNA: TGTGCCAGCAGCTTGGAGAGGGGGCCCAAACTGTTTTTT. Its translation is CASSLERGPKLFF.